The present T cell receptor beta chain was sequenced within a study of breast tumors, draining lymph nodes, adjacent tissues. Study-level findings and limits: Tumors had less TCR diversity than lymph nodes, more than nontumor tissue. Luminal-like breast cancer showed significantly higher tumor–nontumor repertoire similarity than basal-like. Findings are consistent with lymph node origin and intratumoral expansion of most tumor T cells. That most tumor T cells come from lymph nodes remained unproven.

Of note for this clonotype: Its antigen remains unidentified. One end of the junction fails to match germline, which may point to a read error.

TCRdb reprocessed the multiplex PCR reads with MiXCR, giving one entry per CDR3 protein. The sample carries about 200,000 distinct CDR3 sequences, around 29% recorded once. The CDR3 runs to 16 residues. Breast cancer patients provided tissue from their axillary draining lymph nodes. Sequenced sample: axillary lymph node tissue. The TCR comes from a female donor with breast cancer. Some clones in this sample may be carry-over from other donors' samples. The chain recombines TRBV12-3 or TRBV12-4 with TRBJ1-1; 9 bases align to TRBD1. As DNA, the CDR3 is TGTGCCAGCAGTTTATGGACAGGGGCTCGAGGAACTGAAGCTCTCTTT. Translated: CASSLWTGARGTEALF.